This T cell receptor beta chain emerged from a study of T cell repertoires in aging, cancer and after chemotherapy. About the research overall: Paired samples before and after chemotherapy came from glioblastoma patients receiving temozolomide-based therapy. Overall study results and limits: Healthy donors lost TCR diversity with age mainly through richness, cancer patients through richness and evenness.

Trimming left V 6 bases short and J 8 bases short, with 4 bases between. Per germline, CDR1 LNHDA and CDR2 SQIVND (reference sequence). The CDR3 totals 10 residues. About this clonotype itself: Its antigen is as yet unknown.

The template was genomic DNA from peripheral blood, not RNA. A mixed TRB-A/B primer pool amplified rearranged TRB by multiplex touch-down PCR. Via MiXCR, TCRdb re-called the multiplex PCR reads, giving one row per CDR3 protein. The profile shows around 1,800 distinct CDR3 sequences, roughly 38% of them singletons. V gene TRBV19 combines with J gene TRBJ2-2, with D unclear. The specimen was blood. The TCR was taken from a human donor with a solid tumor. The CDR3 is CASRKGELFF. The CDR3 bases are TGTGCCAGTAGGAAGGGGGAGCTGTTTTTT.